The T cell receptor beta chain described here comes from a study of blood T cell repertoires in COVID-19. The overall study: Some COVID-19 samples were acute and others convalescent; all came from the United States, Italy and Spain. Nucleic acid was either cDNA or gDNA, and it came from T cells, B-cell-depleted T cells, or PBMCs.

Clones were sequenced by immunoSEQ multiplex PCR, and TCRdb holds only the in-frame ones, with some missing. Here the sample spans around 170,000 clones, approximately 79% being singletons. The receptor was isolated from a man aged 25-40 years with active or convalescent COVID-19. The sequenced sample was peripheral blood.

The CDR3 spells CASSLGGRSAGEPQHF. As DNA, the CDR3 is TGTGCCAGCAGCTTGGGGGGACGGTCGGCGGGAGAGCCCCAGCATTTT. The J gene is TRBJ1-5, the V gene TRBV5-8, with D possibly TRBD1 on 5 matching bases. The germline V and J ends were trimmed by 0 bases and 8 bases, with 18 bases remaining between them. This CDR3 has 16 amino acids. Germline V gives CDR1 SGHTS, CDR2 YDEGEE.